This entry is about one TCR beta chain. Its antigen remains unknown. These data come from a study of spatial heterogeneity in lung cancer. Turning to the study itself: Combinations of a unique TCR and a UMI were tallied in raw reads, and on average each appeared more than ten times.

TCR cDNA molecules each had a unique molecular identifier. A single record per CDR3 protein comes from TCRdb applying MiXCR to the 5' RACE reads. The sample yields 40,000 to 45,000 distinct CDR3 sequences, roughly 13% seen once. Per germline, CDR1 SNHLY and CDR2 FYNNEI. V shed 4 bases, J shed 4 bases, and the junction held 3 bases outside the gene matches. The CDR3 length is 13 residues. Study observations and caveats: Blood carried ubiquitous expanded tumor TCRs more at resection than follow-up.

Regarding time point: sample taken at primary tumor resection. Frozen PBMC, nontumor lung or tumor provided whole RNA, which was sequenced unsorted. Samples were donated by 72 untreated early-stage non-small cell lung cancer patients. This chain uses TRBV2 with TRBJ2-5; TRBD2 matches 7 bases. The sequence derives from a male donor with early-stage non-small cell lung cancer. The sample consisted of PBMCs, taken at surgery. CDR3 nucleotide sequence: TGTGCCAGCAGTGGCGGACTAGGAGAGACCCAGTACTTC. The encoded protein is CASSGGLGETQYF.